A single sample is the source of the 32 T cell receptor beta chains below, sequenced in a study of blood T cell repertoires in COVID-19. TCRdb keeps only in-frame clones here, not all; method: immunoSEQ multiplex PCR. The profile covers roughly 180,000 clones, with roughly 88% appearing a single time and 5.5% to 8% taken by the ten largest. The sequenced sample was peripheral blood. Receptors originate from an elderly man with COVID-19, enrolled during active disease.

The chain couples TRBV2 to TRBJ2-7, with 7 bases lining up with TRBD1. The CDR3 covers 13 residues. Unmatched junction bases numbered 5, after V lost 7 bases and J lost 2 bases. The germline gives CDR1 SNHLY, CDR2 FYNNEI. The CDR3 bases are TGTGCCAGCAATGTCCAGGGGGCCTACGAGCAGTACTTC. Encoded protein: CASNVQGAYEQYF.

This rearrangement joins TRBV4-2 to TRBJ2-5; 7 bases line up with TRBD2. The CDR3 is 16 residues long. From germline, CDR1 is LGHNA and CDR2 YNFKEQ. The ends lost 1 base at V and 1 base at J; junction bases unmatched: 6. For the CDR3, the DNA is TGTGCCAGCAGCCAAGGAACAGCGGGGTTCCAAGAGACCCAGTACTTC. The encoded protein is CASSQGTAGFQETQYF.

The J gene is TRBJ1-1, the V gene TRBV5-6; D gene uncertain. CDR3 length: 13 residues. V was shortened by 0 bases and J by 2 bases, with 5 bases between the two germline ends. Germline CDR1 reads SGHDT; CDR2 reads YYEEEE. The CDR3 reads CASSLGANTEAFF. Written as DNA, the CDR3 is TGTGCCAGCAGCTTGGGCGCTAACACTGAAGCTTTCTTT.

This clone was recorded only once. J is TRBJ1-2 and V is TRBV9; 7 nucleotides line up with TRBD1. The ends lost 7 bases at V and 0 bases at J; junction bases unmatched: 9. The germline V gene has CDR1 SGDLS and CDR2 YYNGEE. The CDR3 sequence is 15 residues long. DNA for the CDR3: TGTGCCAGCTCCCCCCGACAGGGAGCTAACTATGGCTACACCTTC. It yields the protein CASSPRQGANYGYTF. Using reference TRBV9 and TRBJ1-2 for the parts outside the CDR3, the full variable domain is DSGVTQTPKHLITATGQRVTLRCSPRSGDLSVYWYQQSLDQGLQFLIQYYNGEERAKGNILERFSAQQFPDLHSELNLSSLELGDSALYFCASSPRQGANYGYTFGSGTRLTVV.

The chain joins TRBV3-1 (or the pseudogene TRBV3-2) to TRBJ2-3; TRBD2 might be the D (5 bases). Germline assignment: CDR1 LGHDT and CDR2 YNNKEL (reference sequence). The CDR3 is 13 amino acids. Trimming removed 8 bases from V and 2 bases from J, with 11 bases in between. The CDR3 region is CASSRGDTDTQYF. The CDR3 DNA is TGTGCCAGCTCCCGGGGTGACACAGATACGCAGTATTTT.

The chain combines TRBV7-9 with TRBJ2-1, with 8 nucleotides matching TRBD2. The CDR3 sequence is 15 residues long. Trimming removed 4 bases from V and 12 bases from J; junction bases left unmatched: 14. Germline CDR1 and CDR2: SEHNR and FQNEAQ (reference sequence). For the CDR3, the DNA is TGTGCCAGCAGCTCACTGGCGGGGGGCCGCGGTGGGCAGTTCTTC. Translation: CASSSLAGGRGGQFF. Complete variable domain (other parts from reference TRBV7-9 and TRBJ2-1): DTGVSQNPRHKITKRGQNVTFRCDPISEHNRLYWYRQTLGQGPEFLTYFQNEAQLEKSRLLSDRFSAERPKGSFSTLEIQRTEQGDSAMYLCASSSLAGGRGGQFFGPGTRLTVL.

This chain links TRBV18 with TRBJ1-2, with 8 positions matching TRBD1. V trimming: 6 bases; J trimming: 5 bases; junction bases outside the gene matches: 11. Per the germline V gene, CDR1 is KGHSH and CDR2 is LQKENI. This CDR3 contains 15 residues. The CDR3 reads CASSPDGTGGYGYTF. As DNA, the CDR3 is TGTGCCAGCTCCCCCGATGGGACAGGAGGGTATGGCTACACCTTC.

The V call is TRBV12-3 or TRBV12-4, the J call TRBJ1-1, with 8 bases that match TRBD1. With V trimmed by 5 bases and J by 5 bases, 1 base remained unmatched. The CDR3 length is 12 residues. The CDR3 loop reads CASSRQGTEAFF. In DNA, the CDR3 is TGTGCCAGCAGTCGACAGGGGACTGAAGCTTTCTTT.

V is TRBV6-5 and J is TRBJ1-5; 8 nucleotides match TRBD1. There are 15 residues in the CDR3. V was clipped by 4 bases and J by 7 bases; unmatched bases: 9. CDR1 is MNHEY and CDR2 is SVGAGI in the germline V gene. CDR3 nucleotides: TGTGCCAGCAGTTCCGGGACAGGTGTCAGGCAGCCCCAGCATTTT. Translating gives CASSSGTGVRQPQHF.

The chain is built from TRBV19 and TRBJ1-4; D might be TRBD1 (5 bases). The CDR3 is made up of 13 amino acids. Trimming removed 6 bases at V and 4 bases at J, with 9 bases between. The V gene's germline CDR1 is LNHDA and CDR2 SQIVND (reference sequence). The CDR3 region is CASSRDYNEKLFF. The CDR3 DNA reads TGTGCCAGTAGCCGGGACTATAATGAAAAACTGTTTTTT. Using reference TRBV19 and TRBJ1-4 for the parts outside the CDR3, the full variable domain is DGGITQSPKYLFRKEGQNVTLSCEQNLNHDAMYWYRQDPGQGLRLIYYSQIVNDFQKGDIAEGYSVSREKKESFPLTVTSAQKNPTAFYLCASSRDYNEKLFFGSGTQLSVL.

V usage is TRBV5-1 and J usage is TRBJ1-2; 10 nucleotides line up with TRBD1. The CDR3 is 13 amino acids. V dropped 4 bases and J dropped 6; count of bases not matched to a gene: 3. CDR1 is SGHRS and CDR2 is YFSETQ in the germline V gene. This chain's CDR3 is CASSKGTGDGYTF. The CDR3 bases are TGCGCCAGCAGCAAGGGGACAGGGGATGGCTACACCTTC.

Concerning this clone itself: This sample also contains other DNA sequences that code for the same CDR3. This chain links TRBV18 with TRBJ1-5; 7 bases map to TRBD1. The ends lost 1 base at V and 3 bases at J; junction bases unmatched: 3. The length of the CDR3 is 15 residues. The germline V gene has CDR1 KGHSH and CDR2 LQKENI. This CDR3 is CASSPQGANNQPQHF. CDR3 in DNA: TGTGCCAGCTCACCACAGGGGGCCAACAATCAGCCCCAGCATTTT.

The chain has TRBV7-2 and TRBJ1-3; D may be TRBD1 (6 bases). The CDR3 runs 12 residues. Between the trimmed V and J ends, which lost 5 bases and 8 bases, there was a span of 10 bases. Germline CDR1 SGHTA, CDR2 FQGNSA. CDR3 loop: CASSAAGDTIYF. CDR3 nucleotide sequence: TGTGCCAGCAGCGCTGCAGGGGACACCATATATTTT.

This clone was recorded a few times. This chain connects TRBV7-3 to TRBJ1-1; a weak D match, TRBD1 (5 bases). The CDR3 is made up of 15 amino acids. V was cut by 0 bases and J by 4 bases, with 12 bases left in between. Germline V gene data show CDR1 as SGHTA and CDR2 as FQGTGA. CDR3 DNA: TGTGCCAGCAGCTTAACTCAGGGAGGGAGCACTGAAGCTTTCTTT. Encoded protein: CASSLTQGGSTEAFF.

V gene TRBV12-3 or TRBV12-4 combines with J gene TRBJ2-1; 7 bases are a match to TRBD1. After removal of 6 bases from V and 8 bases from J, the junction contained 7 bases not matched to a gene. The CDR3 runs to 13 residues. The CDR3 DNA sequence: TGTGCCAGCAGGTCCCGGGACAGCGATGAGCAGTTCTTC. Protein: CASRSRDSDEQFF.

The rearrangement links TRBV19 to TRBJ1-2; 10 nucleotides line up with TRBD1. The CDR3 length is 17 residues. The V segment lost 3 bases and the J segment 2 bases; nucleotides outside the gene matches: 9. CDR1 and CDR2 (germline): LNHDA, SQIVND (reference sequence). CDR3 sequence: CASSIETGGSRNYGYTF. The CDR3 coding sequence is TGTGCCAGTAGTATCGAGACAGGGGGCAGTAGGAACTATGGCTACACCTTC.

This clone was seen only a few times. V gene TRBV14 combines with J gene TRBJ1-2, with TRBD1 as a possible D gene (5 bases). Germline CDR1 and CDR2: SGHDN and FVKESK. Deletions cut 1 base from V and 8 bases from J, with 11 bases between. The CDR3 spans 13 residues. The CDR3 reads CASSQVPQGGYTF. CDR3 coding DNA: TGTGCCAGCAGCCAAGTCCCTCAGGGCGGCTACACCTTC.

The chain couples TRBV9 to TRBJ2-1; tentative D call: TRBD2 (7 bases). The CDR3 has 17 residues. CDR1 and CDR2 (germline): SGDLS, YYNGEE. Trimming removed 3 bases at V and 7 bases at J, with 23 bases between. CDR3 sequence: CASSAPTRGGLGNEQFF. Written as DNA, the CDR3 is TGTGCCAGCAGCGCTCCCACTAGGGGGGGCCTGGGGAATGAGCAGTTCTTC. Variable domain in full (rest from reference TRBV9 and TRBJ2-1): DSGVTQTPKHLITATGQRVTLRCSPRSGDLSVYWYQQSLDQGLQFLIQYYNGEERAKGNILERFSAQQFPDLHSELNLSSLELGDSALYFCASSAPTRGGLGNEQFFGPGTRLTVL.

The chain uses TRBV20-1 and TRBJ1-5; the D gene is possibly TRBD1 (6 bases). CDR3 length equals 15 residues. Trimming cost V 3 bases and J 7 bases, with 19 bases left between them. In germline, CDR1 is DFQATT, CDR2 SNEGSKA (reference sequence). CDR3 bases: TGCAGTGCTAGTATCCGGGACATTCCGACCCAGCCCCAGCATTTT. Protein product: CSASIRDIPTQPQHF.

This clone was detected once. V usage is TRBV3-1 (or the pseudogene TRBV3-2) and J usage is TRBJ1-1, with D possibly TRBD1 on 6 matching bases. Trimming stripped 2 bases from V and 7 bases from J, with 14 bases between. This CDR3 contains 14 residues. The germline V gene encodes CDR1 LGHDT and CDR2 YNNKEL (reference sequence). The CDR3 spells CASSQRTTGIEAFF. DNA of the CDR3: TGTGCCAGCAGCCAAAGGACCACAGGGATTGAAGCTTTCTTT.

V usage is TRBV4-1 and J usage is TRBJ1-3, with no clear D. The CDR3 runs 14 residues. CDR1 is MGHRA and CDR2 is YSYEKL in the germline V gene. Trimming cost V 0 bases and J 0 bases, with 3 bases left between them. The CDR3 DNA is TGCGCCAGCAGCCAAGACGGCTCTGGAAACACCATATATTTT. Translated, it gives CASSQDGSGNTIYF.

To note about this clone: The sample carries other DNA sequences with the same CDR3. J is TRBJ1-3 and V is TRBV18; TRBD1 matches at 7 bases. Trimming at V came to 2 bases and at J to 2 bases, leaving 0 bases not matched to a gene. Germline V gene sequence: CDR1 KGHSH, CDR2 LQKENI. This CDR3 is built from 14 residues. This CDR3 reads CASSPDRAGNTIYF. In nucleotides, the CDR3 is TGTGCCAGCTCACCAGACAGGGCTGGAAACACCATATATTTT. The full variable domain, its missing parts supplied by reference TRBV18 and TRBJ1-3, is NAGVMQNPRHLVRRRGQEARLRCSPMKGHSHVYWYRQLPEEGLKFMVYLQKENIIDESGMPKERFSAEFPKEGPSILRIQQVVRGDSAAYFCASSPDRAGNTIYFGEGSWLTVV.

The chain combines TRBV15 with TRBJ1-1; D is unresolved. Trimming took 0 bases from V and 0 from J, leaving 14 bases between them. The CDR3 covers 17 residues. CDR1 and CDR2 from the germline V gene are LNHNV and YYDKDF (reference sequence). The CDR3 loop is CATSRDQRAVMNTEAFF. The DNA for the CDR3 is TGTGCCACCAGCAGAGATCAGAGGGCAGTGATGAACACTGAAGCTTTCTTT.

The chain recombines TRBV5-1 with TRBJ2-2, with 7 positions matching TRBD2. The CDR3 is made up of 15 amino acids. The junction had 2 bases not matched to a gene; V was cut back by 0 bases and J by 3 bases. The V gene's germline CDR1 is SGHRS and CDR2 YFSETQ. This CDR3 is CASSLVAGDTGELFF. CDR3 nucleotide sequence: TGCGCCAGCAGCTTGGTGGCGGGGGACACCGGGGAGCTGTTTTTT.

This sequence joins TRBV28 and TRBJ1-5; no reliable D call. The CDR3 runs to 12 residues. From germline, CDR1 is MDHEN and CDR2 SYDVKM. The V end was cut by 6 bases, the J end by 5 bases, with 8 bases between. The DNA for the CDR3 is TGTGCCAGCAGCCTACCTCATCAGCCCCAGCATTTT. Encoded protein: CASSLPHQPQHF.

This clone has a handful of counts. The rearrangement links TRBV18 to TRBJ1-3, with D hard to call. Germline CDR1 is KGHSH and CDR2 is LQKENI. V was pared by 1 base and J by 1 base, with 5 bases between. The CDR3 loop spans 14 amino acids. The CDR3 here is CASSPRSSGNTIYF. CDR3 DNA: TGTGCCAGCTCACCACGGAGTTCTGGAAACACCATATATTTT. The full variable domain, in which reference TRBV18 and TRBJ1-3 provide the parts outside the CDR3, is NAGVMQNPRHLVRRRGQEARLRCSPMKGHSHVYWYRQLPEEGLKFMVYLQKENIIDESGMPKERFSAEFPKEGPSILRIQQVVRGDSAAYFCASSPRSSGNTIYFGEGSWLTVV.

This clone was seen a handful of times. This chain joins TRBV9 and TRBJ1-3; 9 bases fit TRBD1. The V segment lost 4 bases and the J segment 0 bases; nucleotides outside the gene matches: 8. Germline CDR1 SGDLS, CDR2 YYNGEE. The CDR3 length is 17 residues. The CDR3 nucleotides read TGTGCCAGCAGCAGCGGACAGGGGCGATCCTCTGGAAACACCATATATTTT. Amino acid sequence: CASSSGQGRSSGNTIYF.

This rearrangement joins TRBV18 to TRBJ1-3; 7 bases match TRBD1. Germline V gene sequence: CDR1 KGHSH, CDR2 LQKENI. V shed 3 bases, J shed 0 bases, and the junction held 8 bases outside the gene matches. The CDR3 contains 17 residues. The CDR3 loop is CASSPRGQILSGNTIYF. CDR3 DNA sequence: TGTGCCAGCTCACCTCGGGGACAGATCCTCTCTGGAAACACCATATATTTT.

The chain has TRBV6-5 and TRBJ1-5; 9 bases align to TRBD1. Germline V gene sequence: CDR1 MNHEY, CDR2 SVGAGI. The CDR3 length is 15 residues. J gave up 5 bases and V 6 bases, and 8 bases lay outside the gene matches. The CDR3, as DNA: TGTGCCAGCAGACGGGACAGGGTTTCTTATCAGCCCCAGCATTTT. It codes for CASRRDRVSYQPQHF.

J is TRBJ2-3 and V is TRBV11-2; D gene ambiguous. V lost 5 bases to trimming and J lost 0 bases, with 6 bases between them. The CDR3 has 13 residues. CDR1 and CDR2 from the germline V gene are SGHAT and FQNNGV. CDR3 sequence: CASSRASTDTQYF. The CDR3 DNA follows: TGTGCCAGCAGCAGAGCTAGCACAGATACGCAGTATTTT.

CDR3: CASMGGMDTEAFF. The CDR3 coding sequence is TGTGCCAGCATGGGGGGTATGGACACTGAAGCTTTCTTT. The chain recombines TRBV2 with TRBJ1-1; TRBD1 might be the D (5 bases). This CDR3 region has 13 residues. V was cut by 7 bases and J by 3 bases, with 12 bases left in between. CDR1 is SNHLY, CDR2 FYNNEI, per germline. Based on the CDR3 plus reference TRBV2 and TRBJ1-1, the full variable domain is EPEVTQTPSHQVTQMGQEVILRCVPISNHLYFYWYRQILGQKVEFLVSFYNNEISEKSEIFDDQFSVERPDGSNFTLKIRSTKLEDSAMYFCASMGGMDTEAFFGQGTRLTVV.

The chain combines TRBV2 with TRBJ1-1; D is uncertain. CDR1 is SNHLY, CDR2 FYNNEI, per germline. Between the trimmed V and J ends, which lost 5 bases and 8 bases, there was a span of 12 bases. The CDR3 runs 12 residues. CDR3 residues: CASSPTDGEAFF. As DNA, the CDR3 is TGTGCCAGCAGTCCGACCGACGGGGAAGCTTTCTTT.